The 22 T cell receptor beta chains below were found in one sample sequenced in a study of blood T cells in healthy people across ages. The second PCR ran about 6 to 12 cycles with a sample-barcoded 5' primer and J-beta primers. TCRdb analysed the 5' RACE reads with MiXCR anew, one entry per CDR3 protein. The table shows 550,000 to 800,000 distinct CDR3 sequences, with roughly 20% occurring only once. The sequencing sample was made of blood. These receptor sequences come from a man between 65 and 85 years old in good health.

The chain couples TRBV28 to TRBJ2-3; 13 bases are shared with TRBD2. Unmatched junction bases numbered 9, after V lost 8 bases and J lost 1 base. Germline lookup yields CDR1 MDHEN and CDR2 SYDVKM. This CDR3 is 17 amino acids long. This chain's CDR3 is CASAELAGGRGTDTQYF. DNA for the CDR3: TGTGCCAGCGCCGAACTAGCGGGAGGGCGAGGCACAGATACGCAGTATTTT.

The table lists this clonotype with a few counts. The chain carries TRBV7-9 and TRBJ2-4; perhaps TRBD2 as D (6 bases). CDR1 SEHNR and CDR2 FQNEAQ come from the germline V gene (reference sequence). This CDR3 is 16 amino acids long. Trimming removed 2 bases from V and 1 base from J, with 12 bases in between. The CDR3 coding sequence is TGTGCCAGCAGCTTACCAGCAACTAGCGCCAAAAACATTCAGTACTTC. Translation gives CASSLPATSAKNIQYF.

The chain recombines TRBV20-1 with TRBJ2-3, with a weak D call TRBD2 (6 bases). CDR3 length: 15 amino acids. From germline, CDR1 is DFQATT and CDR2 SNEGSKA (reference sequence). V gave up 0 bases and J gave up 1 base, with 11 bases separating them. Written as DNA, the CDR3 is TGCAGTGCTAGAGATTTAGAGCGGGGCACAGATACGCAGTATTTT. Translation gives CSARDLERGTDTQYF.

This clonotype has only a few counts. The chain recombines TRBV3-1 with TRBJ2-5; D remains unclear. Germline CDR1 and CDR2: LGHDT and YNNKEL (reference sequence). Trimming took off 4 bases at V and 3 bases at J, with 6 bases between the two ends. The CDR3 has 12 residues. The CDR3 region is CASSRSEETQYF. CDR3 nucleotide sequence: TGTGCCAGCAGCCGGTCTGAAGAGACCCAGTACTTC.

This chain joins TRBV4-3 and TRBJ2-3, with 11 bases that match TRBD2. V lost 0 bases to trimming and J lost 5 bases; unmatched junction nucleotides: 7. The CDR3 consists of 17 residues. Germline V gives CDR1 LGHNA, CDR2 YSLEER. CDR3 DNA: TGCGCCAGCAGCCAAGATACTAGCGGGAGCATTGGAGATACGCAGTATTTT. Its translation is CASSQDTSGSIGDTQYF.

The rearrangement links TRBV10-3 to TRBJ2-7; D might be TRBD1 (6 bases). From germline, CDR1 is ENHRY and CDR2 SYGVKD. V was trimmed by 6 bases and J by 2 bases, leaving 11 bases between them. CDR3 length: 13 residues. CDR3 sequence (DNA): TGTGCCATCAGGGGGGACACACCCTACGAGCAGTACTTC. This translates into CAIRGDTPYEQYF.

The chain employs TRBV20-1 and TRBJ2-7; no clear D gene. The CDR3 has 11 residues. V dropped 2 bases and J dropped 2 bases, with 4 bases sitting between them. CDR1 and CDR2 (germline): DFQATT, SNEGSKA (reference sequence). The DNA for the CDR3 is TGCAGTGCTAGACCGACCTACGAGCAGTACTTC. Translated, it gives CSARPTYEQYF.

The chain carries TRBV2 and TRBJ2-5; TRBD2 might be the D (6 bases). Germline V gene sequence: CDR1 SNHLY, CDR2 FYNNEI. Trimming took 7 bases from V and 1 from J, leaving 13 bases between them. CDR3 length equals 14 residues. Here the CDR3 DNA reads TGTGCCAGCACCGGAAGCGGGTTCCAAGAGACCCAGTACTTC. Residues: CASTGSGFQETQYF.

The chain employs TRBV20-1 and TRBJ2-3; TRBD2 might be the D (6 bases). Germline CDR1 and CDR2: DFQATT and SNEGSKA (reference sequence). Trimming left V 4 bases short and J 4 bases short, with 12 bases between. The CDR3 has 13 residues. The CDR3 sequence: CSANREISDTQYF. In nucleotides, the CDR3 is TGCAGTGCTAACCGGGAGATATCAGATACGCAGTATTTT.

The count of this clonotype is one. A read error likely explains this, since a far larger clone differs by one base. The V and J genes are TRBV7-3 and TRBJ2-7; 8 nucleotides agree with TRBD1. The CDR3 is 13 residues long. Germline loops: CDR1 SGHTA, CDR2 FQGTGA. Here the CDR3 reads CAGSYGQGYEQYF. DNA for the CDR3: TGTGCCGGCAGTTACGGACAGGGCTACGAGCAGTACTTC.

V gene TRBV5-1 combines with J gene TRBJ2-3; 8 bases align to TRBD1. Trimming took 4 bases from V and 3 from J; bases not matched to a gene: 10. CDR1 and CDR2 (germline): SGHRS, YFSETQ. The CDR3 has 16 residues. The CDR3 nucleotides are TGCGCCAGCAGCGTCGGACAGGGCCGCATGACAGATACGCAGTATTTT. Protein product: CASSVGQGRMTDTQYF.

The genes are TRBV29-1 and TRBJ2-1; 8 nucleotides agree with TRBD1. The CDR3 is 14 amino acids. The junction had 2 bases not matched to a gene; V was cut back by 1 base and J by 3 bases. Looked up from germline, CDR1 is SQVTM and CDR2 is ANQGSEA. The CDR3 coding sequence is TGCAGCGTTGAAGGACAGGGGAACTACAATGAGCAGTTCTTC. Translation: CSVEGQGNYNEQFF.

The gene calls are TRBV6-6 and TRBJ2-5, with 8 bases aligning to TRBD1. Germline trimming cut 6 bases from V and 4 bases from J; bases unmatched to any gene: 7. The germline CDR1 and CDR2 sequences are MNHNY and SVGAGI (reference sequence). The CDR3 has 14 amino acids. The CDR3, as DNA: TGTGCCAGCAGCCAGGACAGGGTGGCAGAGACCCAGTACTTC. It encodes CASSQDRVAETQYF.

This clonotype was counted a few times. The rearrangement links TRBV7-9 to TRBJ2-2; 9 nucleotides align to TRBD2. Germline-derived CDR1 and CDR2 are SEHNR and FQNEAQ (reference sequence). There are 16 residues in the CDR3. The V gene end was trimmed by 2 bases and the J gene end by 3 bases; junction bases not matched to a gene: 4. This CDR3 is CASSLRGGRDTGELFF. In DNA form, the CDR3 reads TGTGCCAGCAGCTTACGTGGCGGGAGGGACACCGGGGAGCTGTTTTTT.

V and J are TRBV5-6 and TRBJ2-5; tentatively, D is TRBD1 (5 bases). The J call may be incorrect, as the DNA end agrees better with TRBJ2-1. CDR3 length: 16 amino acids. Germline V gene data show CDR1 as SGHDT and CDR2 as YYEEEE. This chain's CDR3 is CASSLGQGSLKGEQFF. The DNA for the CDR3 is TGTGCCAGCAGCTTGGGGCAGGGATCCCTCAAAGGGGAGCAGTTCTTC.

This clonotype was counted a few times. The rearrangement uses TRBV27 and TRBJ2-3; D possibly corresponds to TRBD2 (5 bases). Trimming took 6 bases from V and 1 from J, leaving 11 bases between them. The CDR3 loop spans 14 amino acids. CDR1 and CDR2 (germline): MNHEY, SMNVEV (reference sequence). Here the CDR3 DNA reads TGTGCCAGCAGCCCCTTCGGGGGCACAGATACGCAGTATTTT. Translated, it gives CASSPFGGTDTQYF.

This clonotype was detected a few times. The chain uses TRBV4-1 and TRBJ1-5, with D unresolved. The CDR3 spans 13 residues. Germline V lookup: CDR1 MGHRA, CDR2 YSYEKL. Trimming removed 2 bases at V and 7 bases at J, with 9 bases between. CDR3 DNA: TGCGCCAGCAGCCAACGGGTGGGCCAGCCCCAGCATTTT. This translates into CASSQRVGQPQHF.

This clonotype was detected a few times. The chain carries TRBV28 and TRBJ2-5; 9 bases are shared with TRBD2. Germline V gene data show CDR1 as MDHEN and CDR2 as SYDVKM. With 9 bases clipped from V and 2 bases from J, the junction kept 16 bases outside the gene matches. The CDR3 is 17 amino acids. CDR3 sequence (DNA): TGTGCCAGGCTAAATCCGATGACTAGCGGAAAGCAAGAGACCCAGTACTTC. It encodes CARLNPMTSGKQETQYF.

This clonotype was counted a few times. The rearrangement links TRBV7-9 to TRBJ1-2; 7 bases line up with TRBD1. V shed 5 bases, J shed 5 bases, and the junction held 5 bases outside the gene matches. Germline CDR1 SEHNR, CDR2 FQNEAQ (reference sequence). The CDR3 runs 13 residues. Here the CDR3 reads CASSRGQEYGYTF. The CDR3 nucleotides read TGTGCCAGCAGCCGCGGACAGGAATATGGCTACACCTTC.

In its sample, this clonotype was seen a few times. The chain joins TRBV5-1 to TRBJ2-7; TRBD1 agrees at 7 bases. Trimming cost V 4 bases and J 5 bases; bases outside gene matches: 9. CDR1 is SGHRS and CDR2 is YFSETQ in the germline V gene. This CDR3 is built from 14 residues. The CDR3 region has the DNA TGCGCCAGCAGCGGACGACAGGGTCGCGACGAGCAGTACTTC. As protein: CASSGRQGRDEQYF.

The DNA for the CDR3 is TGTGCCAGCAGCCGAAAAGTAGCGGGAGCCACCGGGGAGCTGTTTTTT. This gives the protein CASSRKVAGATGELFF. This sequence joins TRBV6-1 and TRBJ2-2; the match to TRBD2 covers 9 bases. With 6 bases clipped from V and 4 bases from J, the junction kept 9 bases outside the gene matches. Germline values: CDR1 MNHNS, CDR2 SASEGT. The CDR3 length is 16 residues.

This clonotype was counted a few times. V is TRBV5-1 and J is TRBJ1-2; D ambiguous. Germline V gene sequence: CDR1 SGHRS, CDR2 YFSETQ. The CDR3 is made up of 14 amino acids. Trimming removed 1 base at V and 6 bases at J, with 13 bases between. CDR3 sequence reads: CASSLLDPADGYTF. In DNA, the CDR3 is TGCGCCAGCAGCTTGTTGGACCCGGCGGATGGCTACACCTTC.